Listed below are T cell receptor beta chains from one sample, sequenced in a study of response to subunit inactivated influenza vaccine. TCRdb used MiXCR to reprocess the RT-PCR reads, holding one entry per CDR3 protein. The sample includes about 500,000 distinct CDR3 sequences, more than 15% of them seen just once. The input for sequencing was CD4+ T cells sorted from PBMCs, taken around 25 months after vaccination. The receptors were gathered from a man between 50 and 69 years old who received an inactivated influenza vaccine. Each CDR3 is given with its conserved first and last residue. A D gene is named only where the DNA matches it firmly. Not every row has a clone size; where given, it reads once, few, many or a size class.

CDR3nt | CDR3aa | abundance | v_gene | d_gene | j_gene | len
TGTGCCAGCGGCAAGACAGGGAACACTGAAGCTTTCTTT | CASGKTGNTEAFF | . | TRBV6-2/TRBV6-3 | . | TRBJ1-1 | 13
TGCAGTGCTAGTTTTGGTATTGGGCAGGGTCGGGATTACGAGCAGTACTTC | CSASFGIGQGRDYEQYF | . | TRBV20-1 | . | TRBJ2-7 | 17
TGTGCCAGCAGCTATAGCAACCTTCGAGAGACCCAGTACTTC | CASSYSNLRETQYF | . | TRBV28 | . | TRBJ2-5 | 14
TGTGCCAGCAGTTTTTCTGCGAACACCGGGGAGCTGTTTTTT | CASSFSANTGELFF | . | TRBV6-5 | . | TRBJ2-2 | 14
TGTGCCAGTAGCTGGGAGGGAGGGGGCTCCTACGAGCAGTACTTC | CASSWEGGGSYEQYF | . | TRBV19 | . | TRBJ2-7 | 15
TGTGCCAGCAGTTACTCGAGCGGGCTAGCCAAAAACATTCAGTACTTC | CASSYSSGLAKNIQYF | . | TRBV6-5 | . | TRBJ2-4 | 16
TGTGCCACCAGTGGGACTAGTATCTACAATGAGCAGTTCTTC | CATSGTSIYNEQFF | few | TRBV24-1 | TRBD2 | TRBJ2-1 | 14
TGCAGCGCAAAGACAGGGGCCGCGCAAGAGACCCAGTACTTC | CSAKTGAAQETQYF | many | TRBV29-1 | TRBD1 | TRBJ2-5 | 14
TGTGCCAGCAGCGTGGGACCGCCGTCCTACGAGCAGTACTTC | CASSVGPPSYEQYF | few | TRBV7-6 | . | TRBJ2-7 | 14
TGTGCCAGCAGCAGAACCGACCGGGGGGCCCAGCATTTT | CASSRTDRGAQHF | few | TRBV4-2 | . | TRBJ1-5 | 13
TGTGCCAGCAGTCCTCTCAATCAGGTTTCCTACGAGCAGTACTTC | CASSPLNQVSYEQYF | many | TRBV28 | . | TRBJ2-7 | 15
TGTGCCAGCAGCTCAAGGACAGGGGGCACTGAAGCTTTCTTT | CASSSRTGGTEAFF | few | TRBV7-6 | TRBD1 | TRBJ1-1 | 14
TGCAGCGTTGGTAGGGCGAGAAACTATGGCTACACCTTC | CSVGRARNYGYTF | few | TRBV29-1 | . | TRBJ1-2 | 13
TGTGCCAGCAGACGGACAGGAACGAACACCGGGGAGCTGTTTTTT | CASRRTGTNTGELFF | . | TRBV6-1 | TRBD1 | TRBJ2-2 | 15
TGCAGTGCTAGCAAGACAGGGGGGGGCACTGAAGCTTTCTTT | CSASKTGGGTEAFF | few | TRBV20-1 | TRBD1 | TRBJ1-1 | 14
TGTGCCACCAGTGCCACCGGACAGGGCAATCAGCCCCAGCATTTT | CATSATGQGNQPQHF | few | TRBV24-1 | TRBD1 | TRBJ1-5 | 15
TGTGCCAGCAGCTTAGATCGGGTAGCGGGAGGGCCTGGGACTGAGCAGTTCTTC | CASSLDRVAGGPGTEQFF | few | TRBV11-2 | TRBD2 | TRBJ2-1 | 18
TGCAGTGCTAGGGGCCTAGCGGGAGGCCCTCATGGGGAGCTGTTTTTT | CSARGLAGGPHGELFF | few | TRBV20-1 | TRBD2 | TRBJ2-2 | 16
TGTGCCAGCAGTCAGGACAGGGGAGCCTACGAGCAGTACTTC | CASSQDRGAYEQYF | once | TRBV6-1 | TRBD1 | TRBJ2-7 | 14
TGTGCCAGCAGTTTATTACGGGGGGCATACAATGAGCAGTTCTTC | CASSLLRGAYNEQFF | . | TRBV12-3/TRBV12-4 | . | TRBJ2-1 | 15
TGCAGTGCTAGAGATCTCCGGAGTAGTTCCAACACCTACGAGCAGTACTTC | CSARDLRSSSNTYEQYF | few | TRBV20-1 | . | TRBJ2-7 | 17
TGCAGTGCTAGTCGGGGGCGGGATGAAAAACTGTTTTTT | CSASRGRDEKLFF | few | TRBV20-1 | . | TRBJ1-4 | 13
TGTGCCAGCAGCCTCCCGGGACAGAGGTCCACCGGGGAGCTGTTTTTT | CASSLPGQRSTGELFF | . | TRBV7-9 | TRBD1 | TRBJ2-2 | 16
TGTGCCTGCCAAGTAAGGGGGAGCTATGGCTACACCTTC | CACQVRGSYGYTF | many | TRBV30 | . | TRBJ1-2 | 13
TGCAACCCACTAGACCTATATAATGAGCAGTTCTTC | CNPLDLYNEQFF | few | TRBV20-1 | . | TRBJ2-1 | 12
TGTGCCACCAGTGACCCGGGACAGAAAGAGACCCAGTACTTC | CATSDPGQKETQYF | few | TRBV24-1 | TRBD1 | TRBJ2-5 | 14
TGTGCCAGCTCATCCGGACGGCAGAACACTGAAGCTTTCTTT | CASSSGRQNTEAFF | . | TRBV18 | . | TRBJ1-1 | 14
TGCAGCGTTGACAGGGGTCCCGGTGAAGCTTTCTTT | CSVDRGPGEAFF | few | TRBV29-1 | . | TRBJ1-1 | 12
TGTGCCAGCAGCTTACAAGGGACACCGAACACCGGGGAGCTGTTTTTT | CASSLQGTPNTGELFF | . | TRBV7-2 | . | TRBJ2-2 | 16
TGCAGTGCTAGAGATCCCCGAGGGCCGGGGTACGAGCAGTACTTC | CSARDPRGPGYEQYF | . | TRBV20-1 | . | TRBJ2-7 | 15